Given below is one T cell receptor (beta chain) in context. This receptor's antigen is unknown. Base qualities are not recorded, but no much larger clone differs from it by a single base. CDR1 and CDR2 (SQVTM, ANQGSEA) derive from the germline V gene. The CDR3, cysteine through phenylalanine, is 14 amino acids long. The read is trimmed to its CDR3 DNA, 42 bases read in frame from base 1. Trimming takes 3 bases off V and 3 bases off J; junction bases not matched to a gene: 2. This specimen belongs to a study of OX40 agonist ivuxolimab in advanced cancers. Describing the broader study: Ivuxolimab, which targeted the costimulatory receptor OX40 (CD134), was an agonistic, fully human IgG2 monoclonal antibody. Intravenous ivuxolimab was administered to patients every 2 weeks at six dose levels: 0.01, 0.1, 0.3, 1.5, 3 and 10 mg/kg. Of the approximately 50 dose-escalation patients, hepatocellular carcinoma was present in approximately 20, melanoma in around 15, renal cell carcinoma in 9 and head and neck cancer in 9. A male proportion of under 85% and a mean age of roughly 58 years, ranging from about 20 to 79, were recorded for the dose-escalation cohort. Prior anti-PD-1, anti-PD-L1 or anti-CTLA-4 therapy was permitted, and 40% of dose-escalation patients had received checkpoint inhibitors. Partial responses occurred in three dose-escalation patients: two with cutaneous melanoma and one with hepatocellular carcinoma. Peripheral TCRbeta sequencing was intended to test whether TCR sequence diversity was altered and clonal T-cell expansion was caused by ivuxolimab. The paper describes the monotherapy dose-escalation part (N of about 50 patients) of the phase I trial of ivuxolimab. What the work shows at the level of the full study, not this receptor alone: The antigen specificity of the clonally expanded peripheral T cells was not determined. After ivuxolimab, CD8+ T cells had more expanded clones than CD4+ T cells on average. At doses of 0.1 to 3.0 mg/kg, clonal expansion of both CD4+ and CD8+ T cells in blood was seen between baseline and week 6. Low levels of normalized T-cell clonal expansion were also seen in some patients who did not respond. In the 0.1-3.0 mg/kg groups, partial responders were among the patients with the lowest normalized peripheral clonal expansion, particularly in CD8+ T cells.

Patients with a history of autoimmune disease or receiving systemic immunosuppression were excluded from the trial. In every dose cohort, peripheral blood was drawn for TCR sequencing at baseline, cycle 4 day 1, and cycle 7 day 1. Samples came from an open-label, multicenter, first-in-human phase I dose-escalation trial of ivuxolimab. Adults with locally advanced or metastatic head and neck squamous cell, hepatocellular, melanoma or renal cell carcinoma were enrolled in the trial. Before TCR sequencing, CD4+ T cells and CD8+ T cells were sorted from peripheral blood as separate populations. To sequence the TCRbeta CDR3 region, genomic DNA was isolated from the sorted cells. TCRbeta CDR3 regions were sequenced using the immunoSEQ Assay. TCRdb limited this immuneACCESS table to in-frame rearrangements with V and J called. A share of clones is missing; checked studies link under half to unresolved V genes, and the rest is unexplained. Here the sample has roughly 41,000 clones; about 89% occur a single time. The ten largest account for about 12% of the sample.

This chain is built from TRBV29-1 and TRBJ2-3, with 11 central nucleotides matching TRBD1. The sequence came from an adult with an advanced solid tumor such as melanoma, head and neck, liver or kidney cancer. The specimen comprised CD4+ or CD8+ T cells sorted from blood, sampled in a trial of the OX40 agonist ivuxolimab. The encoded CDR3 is CSVEGDRGTDTQYF. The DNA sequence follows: TGCAGCGTTGAGGGGGACAGGGGGACAGATACGCAGTATTTT.